This TCR beta chain was sequenced in a study of metastatic and nonmetastatic thyroid tumors. On the study more broadly: Repertoire comparisons spanned blood and tumor or nodule tissue from malignant and benign thyroid patients.

Worth noting for this clone: Its antigen is unknown.

Authors' methods: What underpinned the distant-metastasis classifier for papillary thyroid cancer was the set of CDR3 differences across clinicopathological groups. TCRdb ran MiXCR on the PCR reads. TCRdb, rather than the study authors, made the V and J calls. The repertoire includes about 34,000 clones, under 40% of them detected once, and over 20% sits in the top ten. Study outcomes and limitations: Significantly higher TCR beta diversity was reportedly seen in malignant thyroid tumors than benign nodules, in blood and tumor.

Nobody among the patients had been given any treatment before thyroid surgery. V was shortened by 0 bases and J by 8 bases, with 11 bases between the two germline ends. The CDR3 length is 14 residues. Germline CDR1 reads LGHNA; CDR2 reads YSLEER. The specimen was tumor tissue. The rearrangement uses TRBV4-3 and TRBJ2-1, with a tentative D call TRBD2 (6 bases). The receptor's source is a female donor with papillary thyroid cancer or a benign thyroid nodule (not recorded which). Some clones in this sample may be carry-over from other donors' samples. The CDR3 nucleotides read TGCGCCAGCAGCCAAGATGGAGAGCGGGATGAGCAGTTCTTC. Its translation is CASSQDGERDEQFF.